This T cell receptor beta chain was sequenced during a study of T cells in tuberculosis. Some clones are missing from TCRdb's copy, which holds only in-frame ones; the method was immunoSEQ multiplex PCR. The data show roughly 41,000 clones, about 94% seen once. Germline-derived CDR1 and CDR2 are LGHNA and YSLEER. CDR3 size: 15 residues. Trimming took off 0 bases at V and 4 bases at J, with 12 bases between the two ends. In regard to this clone: Its antigen is unidentified.

General study points: Smaller alpha distances in active tuberculosis partly reflected shorter CDR3-alpha lengths.

At study entry, adolescents had tuberculin skin tests and IGRA screening. Sample: PBMCs. This TCR derives from a donor between 10 and 29 years old with latent tuberculosis or without tuberculosis infection. Some clones in this sample may be carry-over from other donors' samples. The J gene is TRBJ1-2, the V gene TRBV4-3; D is perhaps TRBD1 (5 bases). CDR3 DNA sequence: TGCGCCAGCAGCCAAGATTGGGCAGGGTCCTATGGCTACACCTTC. Residues: CASSQDWAGSYGYTF.